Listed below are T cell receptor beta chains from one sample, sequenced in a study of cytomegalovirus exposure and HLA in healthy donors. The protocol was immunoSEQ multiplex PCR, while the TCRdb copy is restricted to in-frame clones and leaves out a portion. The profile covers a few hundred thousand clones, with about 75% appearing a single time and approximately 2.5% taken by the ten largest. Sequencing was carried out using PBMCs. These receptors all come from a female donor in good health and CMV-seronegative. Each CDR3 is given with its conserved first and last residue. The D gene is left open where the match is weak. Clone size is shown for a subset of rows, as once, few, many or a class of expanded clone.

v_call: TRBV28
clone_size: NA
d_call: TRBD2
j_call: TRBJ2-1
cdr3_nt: TGTGCCAGCAGCCTGCGACTAGCGGGAGTATACAATGAGCAGTTCTTC
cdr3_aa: CASSLRLAGVYNEQFF

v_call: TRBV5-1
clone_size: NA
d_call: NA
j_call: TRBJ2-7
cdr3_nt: TGCGCCAGCAGCCTATCAGGGGACTCCTACGAGCAGTACTTC
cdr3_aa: CASSLSGDSYEQYF

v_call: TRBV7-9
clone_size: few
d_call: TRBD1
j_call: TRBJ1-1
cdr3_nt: TGTGCCAGCAGCCCCGACAGGGTTCGAAACACTGAAGCTTTCTTT
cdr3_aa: CASSPDRVRNTEAFF

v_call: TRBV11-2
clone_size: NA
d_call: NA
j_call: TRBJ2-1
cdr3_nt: TGTGCCAGCAGCTTTAGAACTAGTGACAATGAGCAGTTCTTC
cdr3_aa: CASSFRTSDNEQFF

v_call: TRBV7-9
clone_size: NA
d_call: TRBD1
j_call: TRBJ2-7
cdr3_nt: TGTGCCAGCAGCTCGGACAGGGGCAGAAGCTACGAGCAGTACTTC
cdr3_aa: CASSSDRGRSYEQYF

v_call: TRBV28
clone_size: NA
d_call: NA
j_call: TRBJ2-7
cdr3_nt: TGTGCCAGCAGTTCGACAGGCCGGTCCTACGAGCAGTACTTC
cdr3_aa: CASSSTGRSYEQYF

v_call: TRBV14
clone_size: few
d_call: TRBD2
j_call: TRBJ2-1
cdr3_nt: TGTGCCAGCAGCCAAGATAAGCGGGGGGTCTACTACAATGAGCAGTTCTTC
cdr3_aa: CASSQDKRGVYYNEQFF

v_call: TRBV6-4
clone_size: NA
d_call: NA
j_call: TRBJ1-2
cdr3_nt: TGTGCCAGCAGTCGTACAGGGTTGGGGGGGATTAACTATGGCTACACCTTC
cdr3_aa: CASSRTGLGGINYGYTF

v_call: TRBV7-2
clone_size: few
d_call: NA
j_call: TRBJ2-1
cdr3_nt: TGTGCCAGCAGCTTACACGGTAGCGGAAGGAATTCTCTCCAGTTCTTC
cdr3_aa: CASSLHGSGRNSLQFF

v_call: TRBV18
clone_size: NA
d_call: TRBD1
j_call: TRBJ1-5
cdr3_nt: TGTGCCAGCTCACCCCCTTCGGGACAGGGAGGAAGACAGCCCCAGCATTTT
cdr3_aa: CASSPPSGQGGRQPQHF

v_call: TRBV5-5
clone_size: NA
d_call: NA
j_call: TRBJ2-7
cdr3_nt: TGCGCCAGCAGCCCGGCGGTTCCACCCTACGAGCAGTACTTC
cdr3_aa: CASSPAVPPYEQYF

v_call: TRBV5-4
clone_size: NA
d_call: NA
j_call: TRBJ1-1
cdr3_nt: TGTGCCAGCAGCTTGGGAGGTCCAACGAACACTGAAGCTTTCTTT
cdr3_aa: CASSLGGPTNTEAFF

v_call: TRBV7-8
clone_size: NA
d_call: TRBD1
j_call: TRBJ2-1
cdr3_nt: TGTGCCAGCAGCACTGACAGGGATGACTACAATGAGCAGTTCTTC
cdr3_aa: CASSTDRDDYNEQFF

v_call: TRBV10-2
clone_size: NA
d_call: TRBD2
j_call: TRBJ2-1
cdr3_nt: TGCGCCAGCATTAGGACTAGCGGGGAAGGACACAATGAGCAGTTCTTC
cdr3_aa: CASIRTSGEGHNEQFF

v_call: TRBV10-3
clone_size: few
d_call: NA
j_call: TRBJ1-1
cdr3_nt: TGTGCCATCATCGGGGAAGAACACACTGAAGCTTTCTTT
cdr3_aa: CAIIGEEHTEAFF

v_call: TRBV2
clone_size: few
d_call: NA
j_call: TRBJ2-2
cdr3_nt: TGTGCCAGCAGTGAAACAGGGCAGAACACCGGGGAGCTGTTTTTT
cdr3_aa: CASSETGQNTGELFF

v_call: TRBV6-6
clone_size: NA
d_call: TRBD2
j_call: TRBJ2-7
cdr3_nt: TGTGCCAGCAAACTAGCGGGAGGGCACTACGAGCAGTACTTC
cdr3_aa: CASKLAGGHYEQYF

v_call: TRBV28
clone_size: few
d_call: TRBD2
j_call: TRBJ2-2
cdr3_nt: TGTGCCAGCAGTAAGAGCGGGAGATACACCGGGGAGCTGTTTTTT
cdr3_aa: CASSKSGRYTGELFF

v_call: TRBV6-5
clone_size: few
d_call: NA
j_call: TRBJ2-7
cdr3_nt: TGTGCCAGCACCGTACGACCCAGGATCTCCTACGAGCAGTACTTC
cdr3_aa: CASTVRPRISYEQYF

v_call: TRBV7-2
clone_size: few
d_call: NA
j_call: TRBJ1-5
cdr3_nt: TGTGCCAGCAGCCGCGGGGACAATCAGCCCCAGCATTTT
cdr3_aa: CASSRGDNQPQHF

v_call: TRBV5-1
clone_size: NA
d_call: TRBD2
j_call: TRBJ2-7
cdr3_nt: TGCGCCAGCAGCTTGGCCTATCCTAGCGGGGACTACGAGCAGTACTTC
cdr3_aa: CASSLAYPSGDYEQYF

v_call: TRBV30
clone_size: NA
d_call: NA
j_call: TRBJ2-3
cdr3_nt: TGTGCCTGGAGTGGGCCAGCGGCCCCTGGGAGCGCAGATACGCAGTATTTT
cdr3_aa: CAWSGPAAPGSADTQYF

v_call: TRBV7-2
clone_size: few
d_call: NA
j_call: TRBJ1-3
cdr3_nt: TGTGCCAGCAGCTTAGGAGGGCTCCGAGGAAACACCATATATTTT
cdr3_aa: CASSLGGLRGNTIYF

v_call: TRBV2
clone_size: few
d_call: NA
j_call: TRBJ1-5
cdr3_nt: TGTGCCAGCGGGGGACACGAGAATCAGCCCCAGCATTTT
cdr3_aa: CASGGHENQPQHF

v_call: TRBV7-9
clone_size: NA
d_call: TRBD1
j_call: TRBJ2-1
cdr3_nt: TGTGCCAGCAGCTCACAGGGGGCGCGAAATGAGCAGTTCTTC
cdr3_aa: CASSSQGARNEQFF

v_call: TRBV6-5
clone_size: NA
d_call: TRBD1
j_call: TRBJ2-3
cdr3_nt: TGTGCCAGCTCACGCCGACAGGGGACAGATACGCAGTATTTT
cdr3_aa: CASSRRQGTDTQYF

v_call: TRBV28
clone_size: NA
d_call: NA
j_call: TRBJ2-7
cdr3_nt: TGTGCCACCTCTTGGACTGGGGTCCTCGAGCAGTACTTC
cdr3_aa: CATSWTGVLEQYF

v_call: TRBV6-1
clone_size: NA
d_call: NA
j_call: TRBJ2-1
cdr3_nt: TGTGCCAGCAGTGAATATCGACTAAAGGGGGGGGATGAGCAGTTCTTC
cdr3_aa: CASSEYRLKGGDEQFF

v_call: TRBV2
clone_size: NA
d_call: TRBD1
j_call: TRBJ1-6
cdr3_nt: TGTGCCAGCAGCCGGGACAGGCCTAATAATTCACCCCTCCACTTT
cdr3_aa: CASSRDRPNNSPLHF

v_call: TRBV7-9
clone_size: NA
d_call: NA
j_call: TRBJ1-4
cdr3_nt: TGTGCCAGCAGCGGACAGACTAATGAAAAACTGTTTTTT
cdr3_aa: CASSGQTNEKLFF

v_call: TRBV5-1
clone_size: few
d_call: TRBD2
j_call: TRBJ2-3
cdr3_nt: TGCGCCAGCAGCCGTGGACTAGCGGGAGTCCCGGGGGTAGATACGCAGTATTTT
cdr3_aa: CASSRGLAGVPGVDTQYF

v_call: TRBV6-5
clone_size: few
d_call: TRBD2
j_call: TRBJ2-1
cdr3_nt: TGTGCCAGCAGTCCGCCGGGACTAGCGGGAGGCCCCCAGTTCTTC
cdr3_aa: CASSPPGLAGGPQFF

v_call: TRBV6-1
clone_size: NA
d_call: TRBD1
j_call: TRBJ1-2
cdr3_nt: TGTGCCAGCAGCGAGCGGACAGGGGGCCACTATGGCTACACCTTC
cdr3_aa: CASSERTGGHYGYTF

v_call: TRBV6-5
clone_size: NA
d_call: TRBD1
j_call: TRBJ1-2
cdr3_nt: TGTGCCAGCAGTTCAGGGGGGCGAGATGGCTACACCTTC
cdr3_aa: CASSSGGRDGYTF

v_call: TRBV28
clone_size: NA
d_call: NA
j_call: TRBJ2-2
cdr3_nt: TGTGCCAGCAGTTTAACAGGAAACACCGGGGAGCTGTTTTTT
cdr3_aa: CASSLTGNTGELFF

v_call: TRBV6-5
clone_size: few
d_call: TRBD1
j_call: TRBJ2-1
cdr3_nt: TGTGCCAGCAGAACTACCGGGACAGGGCTAAATGAGCAGTTCTTC
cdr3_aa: CASRTTGTGLNEQFF

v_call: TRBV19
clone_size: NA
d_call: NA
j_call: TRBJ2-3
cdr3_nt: TGTGCCAGTAGTCGACCCTCGACTCTAACCAGCACAGATACGCAGTATTTT
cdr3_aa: CASSRPSTLTSTDTQYF

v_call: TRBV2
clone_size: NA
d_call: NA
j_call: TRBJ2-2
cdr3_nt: TGTGCCAGCAGCGAATGGGTGGGGGCTAACACCGGGGAGCTGTTTTTT
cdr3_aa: CASSEWVGANTGELFF

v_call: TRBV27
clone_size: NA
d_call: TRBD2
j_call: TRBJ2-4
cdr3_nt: TGTGCCAGCAGTTTAACCCCTACGGGGGGGAGAAACATTCAGTACTTC
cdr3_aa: CASSLTPTGGRNIQYF

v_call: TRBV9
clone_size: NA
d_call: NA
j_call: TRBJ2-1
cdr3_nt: TGTGCCAGCAGCGTAGACTCCGGGATCCCGTCCTACAATGAGCAGTTCTTC
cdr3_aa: CASSVDSGIPSYNEQFF

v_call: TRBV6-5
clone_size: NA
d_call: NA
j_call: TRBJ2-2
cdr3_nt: TGTGCCAGCAGTGGGACATGGAACACCGGGGAGCTGTTTTTT
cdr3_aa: CASSGTWNTGELFF

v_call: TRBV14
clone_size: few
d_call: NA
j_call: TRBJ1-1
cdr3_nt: TGTGCCAGCAGCCCTCACACAGGGCGGAACACTGAAGCTTTCTTT
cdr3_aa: CASSPHTGRNTEAFF

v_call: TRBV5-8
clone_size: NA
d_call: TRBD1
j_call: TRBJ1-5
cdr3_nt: TGTGCCAGCACCTGGGACAGGGCGCAGCCCCAGCATTTT
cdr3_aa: CASTWDRAQPQHF

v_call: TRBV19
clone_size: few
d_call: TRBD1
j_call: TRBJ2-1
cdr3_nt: TGTGCCAGTAGCCCCACAGGGGTTTACTACAATGAGCAGTTCTTC
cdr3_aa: CASSPTGVYYNEQFF

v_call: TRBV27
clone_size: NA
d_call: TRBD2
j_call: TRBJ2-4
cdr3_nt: TGTGCCAGCAGCCCCCCGGGACTAGCGGGTCGGAACATTCAGTACTTC
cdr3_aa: CASSPPGLAGRNIQYF

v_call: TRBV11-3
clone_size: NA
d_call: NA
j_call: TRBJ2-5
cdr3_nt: TGTGCCAGCAGCTTAGTGTCCGGGTACCAAGAGACCCAGTACTTC
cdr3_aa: CASSLVSGYQETQYF

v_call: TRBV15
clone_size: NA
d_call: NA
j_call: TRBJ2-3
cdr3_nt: TGTGCCACCAGCAACAACAGGGTTATCACAGATACGCAGTATTTT
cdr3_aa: CATSNNRVITDTQYF

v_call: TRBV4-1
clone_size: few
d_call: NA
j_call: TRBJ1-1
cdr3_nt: TGCGCCAGCAGCCTGCAGGCAGGTTCGAACACTGAAGCTTTCTTT
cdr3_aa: CASSLQAGSNTEAFF

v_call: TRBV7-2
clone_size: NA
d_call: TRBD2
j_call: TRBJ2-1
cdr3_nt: TGTGCCAGCAGCTTAAATAGCGGGCCCTACAATGAGCAGTTCTTC
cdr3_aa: CASSLNSGPYNEQFF

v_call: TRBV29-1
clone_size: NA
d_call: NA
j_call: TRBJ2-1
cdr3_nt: TGCAGCGTCCCTGGGGGCTGGGCGACCCGAGGGGAGCAGTTCTTC
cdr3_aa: CSVPGGWATRGEQFF

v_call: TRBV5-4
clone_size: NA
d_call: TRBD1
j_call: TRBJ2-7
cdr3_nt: TGTGCCAGCAGCTTGGGCCGGACAGGTTCCTACGAGCAGTACTTC
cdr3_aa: CASSLGRTGSYEQYF

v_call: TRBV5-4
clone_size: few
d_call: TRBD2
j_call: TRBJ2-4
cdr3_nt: TGTGCCAGCAGCTTCGGGCCTAGCGGGGGGCGAGGGGCCAAAAACATTCAGTACTTC
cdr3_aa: CASSFGPSGGRGAKNIQYF